This T cell receptor (beta chain) was recovered during a study of post-analysis software for immune sequencing data (dated by TCRdb to 2015 to 2017). About the study as a whole: Disease courses on record covered relapsing-remitting, secondary progressive and progressive-relapsing multiple sclerosis, though some patients had no subtype annotation. The multiple sclerosis patient repertoires were compared with around ten previously published healthy control repertoires from donors aged about 6 to 26 years. A subset of samples was prepared in parallel using single-end sample barcoding, then pooled and co-amplified after Illumina adapter ligation.

Turning to this clonotype: It has no known antigen specificity. Base qualities are not at hand, and no much larger clone is one base apart.

To demonstrate the VDJtools post-analysis software, TCR beta repertoires were profiled from the peripheral blood of more than 10 young patients with multiple sclerosis. The multiple sclerosis patients were children and adolescents between roughly 6 and 16 years of age. The method behind the library was PCR. For sequencing, an Illumina HiSeq 2500 was employed. To reduce PCR and sequencing biases, unique molecular identifiers were incorporated into the TCR beta cDNA libraries. Per 1 to 10 million input T cells, some 500,000 cDNA molecules were obtained, such that each molecule approximated one T cell. Patient libraries were prepared and sequenced with the same protocol used for the earlier healthy control dataset. Samples belonging to the same batch were prepared together, multiplexed and sequenced on a shared HiSeq lane. As for how the authors treated the data: Raw barcoded reads were processed with MIGEC, discarding single-read molecular identifier groups before consensus assembly and CDR3 extraction. Clonotype tables were post-analysed with VDJtools, and diversity was normalized by down-sampling all datasets to the smallest sample size. To correct batch-related cross-sample contamination, repertoire overlap clustering matched CDR3 amino acid sequences but not nucleotide sequences. TCRdb itself trimmed the public reads at Q25 with fastp, ran MiXCR and retained productive beta chains. Rows are unified per CDR3 protein, each entry keeping the most common DNA and genes. TCRdb assigned the V and J calls; the authors' analysis was not used. The sample table shows some 370,000 distinct CDR3 sequences, and around 33% are seen once. The top ten hold 13% of the sample.

Beyond this particular receptor, the publication reports: Direct clustering with F measure showed strong co-clustering of samples prepared in the same batch, prompting a batch-effect correction. The multiple sclerosis patient group was slightly younger than the control group. Significantly lower normalized Chao1 diversity was found in multiple sclerosis patients than in controls, suggesting substantial peripheral T-cell clonal expansion.

This clonotype originated in a girl between 5 and 17 years old with multiple sclerosis. The sample comprised blood.

CDR3 sequence: CASSQGLQGQETQYF. The nucleotide sequence reads as follows: TGTGCCAGCAGCCAAGGGTTACAGGGACAAGAGACCCAGTACTTC. Recombination joined TRBV4-2 with TRBJ2-5; a tentative D call is TRBD1 (6 bases match). The germline V gene encodes CDR1 LGHNA and CDR2 YNFKEQ. The CDR3 measures 15 amino acids from cysteine to phenylalanine. The kept DNA is CDR3 alone, 45 bases in frame from the first base. V is reduced by 1 base and J by 2 bases, leaving a spacing of 11 bases between them.